The rows below give T cell receptor beta chains drawn from one sample of a study of T cell responses to AZD1222 COVID-19 vaccine. Sequenced by immunoSEQ multiplex PCR; TCRdb stores in-frame clones only, minus some. The sample lists 130,000 or so clones; under 95% were seen once. This specimen consisted of peripheral blood, obtained on day 0 of AZD1222 vaccination. The origin of the receptors is an adult in good health. Both conserved end residues are part of each CDR3.

v_gene,len,CDR3aa
TRBV28,16,CASSSNRLAGTYEQYF
TRBV30,13,CAWREGAGNTIYF
TRBV29-1,12,CSVEDNGQPQHF
TRBV3-1/TRBV3-2,14,CASSSTRAVHGYTF
TRBV4-1,12,CASSLGAAGYTF
TRBV6-1,14,CASSEALGNTEAFF
TRBV3-1/TRBV3-2,15,CASSQVAGYTGELFF
TRBV7-9,12,CASSFDQEKLFF
TRBV19,16,CASSIVLVGQGYGYTF
TRBV18,13,CASSPSDTREAFF
TRBV19,12,CASRINNYGYTF